This entry lists 6 T cell receptor beta chains sequenced from one sample in a study of T cells in Graves' hyperthyroidism and ophthalmopathy. The CDR3 regions of TCR beta were amplified from RNA transcripts. RT-PCR in the first round (using the HTBI primer set) targeted the TCR CDR3. TCRdb analysed the multiplex PCR reads with MiXCR anew, one entry per CDR3 protein. The data hold nearly 600,000 distinct CDR3 sequences, with around 14% observed a single time. Sequencing used blood. The receptors here all came from a woman under 30 with Graves' ophthalmopathy.

This clonotype was detected ten times or more. V usage is TRBV28 and J usage is TRBJ2-7, with 16 positions matching TRBD2. With 7 bases clipped from V and 9 bases from J, the junction kept 9 bases outside the gene matches. This CDR3 has 15 amino acids. Germline V gene data show CDR1 as MDHEN and CDR2 as SYDVKM. CDR3 sequence: CASTDGTSGRAWQYF. Here the CDR3 DNA reads TGTGCCAGCACCGACGGGACTAGCGGGAGGGCCTGGCAGTACTTC.

There are many counts of this clonotype. The gene calls are TRBV30 and TRBJ2-7; possible D gene TRBD2, 6 bases. The length of the CDR3 is 13 residues. The V gene lost 3 bases and the J gene lost 6 bases, with 15 bases spanning the gap. Germline V gene data show CDR1 as GTSNPN and CDR2 as SVGIG (reference sequence). In nucleotides, the CDR3 is TGTGCCTGGAGCTACCGGGACTCCAGCGAGCAGTACTTC. It encodes CAWSYRDSSEQYF.

There are many counts of this clonotype. This chain connects TRBV12-3 or TRBV12-4 to TRBJ2-7; weak D call: TRBD1 (6 bases). V lost 8 bases and J lost 4, with 12 bases in between. This CDR3 is built from 12 residues. For the CDR3, the DNA is TGTGCCAGCGAAGGACAGCGTTACGAGCAGTACTTC. Encoded protein: CASEGQRYEQYF.

Ten or more counts support this clonotype. The V call is TRBV11-2, the J call TRBJ2-2; weak D call: TRBD2 (5 bases). CDR1 and CDR2 (germline): SGHAT, FQNNGV. Trimming took off 5 bases at V and 5 bases at J, with 12 bases between the two ends. There are 14 residues in the CDR3. The CDR3, as DNA: TGTGCCAGCAGCATCCGGACTGAAACCGGGGAGCTGTTTTTT. This translates into CASSIRTETGELFF.

This clonotype has a count of ten or more. Germline and junction disagree at one end, which may indicate a read error. V gene TRBV7-7 combines with J gene TRBJ2-1; 8 bases map to TRBD2. Germline V lookup: CDR1 SSHAT, CDR2 FNYEAQ (reference sequence). The CDR3 runs to 15 residues. Here the CDR3 DNA reads TGTGCTAGCAGCTTAGGGACTAGGCCATACAATGAGCAGTTCTTC. Residues: CASSLGTRPYNEQFF.

The CDR3 here is CSAIGHLNYGYTF. In nucleotides, the CDR3 is TGCAGTGCTATAGGACACCTTAACTATGGCTACACCTTC. The chain employs TRBV20-1 and TRBJ1-2; D perhaps matches TRBD1 (5 bases). V gave up 4 bases and J gave up 1 base, with 10 bases separating them. The CDR3 has 13 amino acids. Germline loops: CDR1 DFQATT, CDR2 SNEGSKA (reference sequence).